This T cell receptor beta chain stems from a study of T cell responses to AZD1222 COVID-19 vaccine. Study-wide results and limits: Donors were chiefly white British, with a greater number of females, and clonal diversity was perhaps underestimated.

Some clones are missing from TCRdb's copy, which holds only in-frame ones; the method was immunoSEQ multiplex PCR. The repertoire has some 31,000 clones, 85% to 90% of them found once; the top ten carry about 15%. To note about this clone: Its target is not known.

CDR1 and CDR2 from the germline V gene are ENHRY and SYGVKD. The CDR3 runs to 14 residues. Trimming cost V 8 bases and J 6 bases; bases outside gene matches: 12. V is TRBV10-3 and J is TRBJ2-7; 8 bases are a match to TRBD1. The input for sequencing was peripheral blood, taken 28 days after the second AZD1222 dose. The receptor comes from an adult who received the AZD1222 COVID-19 vaccine. This chain's CDR3 is CAIDTVGQGGEQYF. The CDR3 nucleotides read TGTGCCATCGATACCGTAGGACAGGGTGGCGAGCAGTACTTC.